This T cell receptor (beta chain) derives from a study of cytomegalovirus exposure and HLA in healthy donors. Study-wide results and limits: The study put 160 or so TCR beta chains on its list as cytomegalovirus-associated. Sequencing depth across donors, presence/absence analyses assumed, was roughly uniform. In an earlier analysis, productive rearrangement rates for most beta V segments clustered near 87% or 30%.

With 2 bases clipped from V and 7 bases from J, the junction kept 8 bases outside the gene matches. Germline V gene data show CDR1 as SGHVS and CDR2 as FNYEAQ. This CDR3 contains 14 residues. With 60 Vbeta and 13 Jbeta primers, the PCR was carried out. TCRdb keeps only in-frame clones here, not all; method: immunoSEQ multiplex PCR. This table has 140,000 to 150,000 clones, approximately 80% appearing once. Remarks on this clone: Its target is not known.

This receptor was taken from a female donor in good health and CMV-seronegative. The sample was PBMCs. The chain carries TRBV7-6 and TRBJ2-7, with 7 bases lining up with TRBD1. CDR3 in DNA: TGTGCCAGCAGCTTATGGGGACAGACAGATGAGCAGTACTTC. Protein product: CASSLWGQTDEQYF.